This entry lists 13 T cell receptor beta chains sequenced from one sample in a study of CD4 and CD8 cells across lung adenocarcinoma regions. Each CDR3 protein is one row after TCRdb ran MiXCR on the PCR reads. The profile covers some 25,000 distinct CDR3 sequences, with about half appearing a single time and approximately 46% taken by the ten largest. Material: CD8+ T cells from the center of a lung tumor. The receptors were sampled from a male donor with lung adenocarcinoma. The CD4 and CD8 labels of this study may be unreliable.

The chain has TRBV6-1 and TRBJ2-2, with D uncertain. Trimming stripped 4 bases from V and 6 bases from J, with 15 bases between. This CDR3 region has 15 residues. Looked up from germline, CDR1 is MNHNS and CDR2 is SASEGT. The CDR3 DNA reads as TGTGCCAGCAGTGTGACGGCGGCGATGGCCGGGGAGCTGTTTTTT. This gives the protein CASSVTAAMAGELFF.

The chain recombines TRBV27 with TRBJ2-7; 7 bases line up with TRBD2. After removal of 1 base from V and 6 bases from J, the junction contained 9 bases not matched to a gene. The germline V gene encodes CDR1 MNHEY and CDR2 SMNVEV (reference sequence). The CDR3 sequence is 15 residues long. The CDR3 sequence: CASSLWPLSGTEQYF. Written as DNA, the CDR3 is TGTGCCAGCAGTTTATGGCCTCTAAGCGGGACCGAGCAGTACTTC.

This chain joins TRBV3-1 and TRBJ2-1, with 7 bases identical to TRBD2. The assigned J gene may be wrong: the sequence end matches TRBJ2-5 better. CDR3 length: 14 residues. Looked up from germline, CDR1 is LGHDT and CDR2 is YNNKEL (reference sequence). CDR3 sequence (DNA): TGTGCCAGCAGCCAAGGCCTAGCGGAAGAGACCCAGTACTTC. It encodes CASSQGLAEETQYF.

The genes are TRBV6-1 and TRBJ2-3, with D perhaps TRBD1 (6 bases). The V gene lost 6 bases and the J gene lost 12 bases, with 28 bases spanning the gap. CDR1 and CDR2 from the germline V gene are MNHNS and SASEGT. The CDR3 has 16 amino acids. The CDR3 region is CASRGAGAGVGETQYF. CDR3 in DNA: TGTGCCAGCAGGGGGGCCGGGGCAGGGGTCGGGGAGACCCAGTATTTT.

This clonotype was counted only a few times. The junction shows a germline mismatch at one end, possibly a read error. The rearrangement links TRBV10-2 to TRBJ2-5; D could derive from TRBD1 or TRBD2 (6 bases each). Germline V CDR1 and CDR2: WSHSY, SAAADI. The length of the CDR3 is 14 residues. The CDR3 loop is CAGRRGRDQETQYF. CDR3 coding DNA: TGTGCGGGGCGCAGGGGCCGTGACCAAGAGACCCAGTACTTC.

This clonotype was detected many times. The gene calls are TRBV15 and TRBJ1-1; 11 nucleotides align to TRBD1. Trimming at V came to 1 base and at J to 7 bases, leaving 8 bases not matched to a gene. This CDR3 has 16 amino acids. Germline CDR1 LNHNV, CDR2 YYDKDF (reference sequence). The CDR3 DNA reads TGTGCCACCAGCAGAGGCCGGACAGGGGGCGTTGGTGAAGCTTTCTTT. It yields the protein CATSRGRTGGVGEAFF.

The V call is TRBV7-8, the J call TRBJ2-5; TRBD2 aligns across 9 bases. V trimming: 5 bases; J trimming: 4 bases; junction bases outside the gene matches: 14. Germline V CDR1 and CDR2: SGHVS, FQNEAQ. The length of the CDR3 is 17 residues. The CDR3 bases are TGTGCCAGCAGCACCTTGGGCGGGAGGGGTCTGGGAGAGACCCAGTACTTC. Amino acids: CASSTLGGRGLGETQYF.

The CDR3 loop reads CASIGSSRGNEQFF. The CDR3 DNA reads as TGTGCCAGCATCGGCTCATCGAGGGGAAATGAGCAGTTCTTC. The V gene is TRBV6-1, the J gene TRBJ2-1, with D perhaps TRBD1 or TRBD2 (5 bases each). The CDR3 contains 14 residues. Trimming left V 7 bases short and J 7 bases short, with 17 bases between. CDR1 is MNHNS and CDR2 is SASEGT in the germline V gene.

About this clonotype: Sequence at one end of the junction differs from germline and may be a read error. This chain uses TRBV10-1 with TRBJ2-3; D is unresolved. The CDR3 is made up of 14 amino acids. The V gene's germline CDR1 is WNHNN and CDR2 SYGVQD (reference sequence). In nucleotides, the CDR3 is TGCGCGGGCAGTGGCAGACATGCCACAGATACCCAGTATTTT. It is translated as CAGSGRHATDTQYF.

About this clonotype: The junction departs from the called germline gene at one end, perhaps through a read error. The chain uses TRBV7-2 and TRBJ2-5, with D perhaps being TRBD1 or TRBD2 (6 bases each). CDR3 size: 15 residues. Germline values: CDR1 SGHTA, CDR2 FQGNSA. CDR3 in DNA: TGTGCCAGGGGGTTCGGGGGCTGTGACCAAGAGACCCAGTACTTT. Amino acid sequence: CARGFGGCDQETQYF.

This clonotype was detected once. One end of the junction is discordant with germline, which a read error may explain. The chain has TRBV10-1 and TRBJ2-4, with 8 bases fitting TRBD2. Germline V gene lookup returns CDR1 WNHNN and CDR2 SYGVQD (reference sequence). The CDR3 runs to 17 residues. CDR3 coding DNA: TGCGGCAGCTCAGCGGGCAGCGGGGGCCGAGACAAAGACACTCAGTACTTC. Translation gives CGSSAGSGGRDKDTQYF.

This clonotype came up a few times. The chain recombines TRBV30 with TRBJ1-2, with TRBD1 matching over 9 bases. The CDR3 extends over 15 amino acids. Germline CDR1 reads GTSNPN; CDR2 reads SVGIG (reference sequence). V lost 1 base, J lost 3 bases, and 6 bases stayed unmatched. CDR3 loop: CAWSEGQGSHYGYTF. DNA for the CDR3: TGTGCCTGGAGTGAAGGACAGGGGTCTCACTATGGCTACACCTTC.

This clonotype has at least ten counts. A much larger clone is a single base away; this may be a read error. CDR3 sequence: CASSLGKFYEQFF. In DNA, the CDR3 is TGTGCCAGCTCCCTCGGGAAATTCTACGAGCAGTTCTTC. This chain links TRBV6-1 with TRBJ2-1, with D maybe TRBD2 (5 bases). V gave up 8 bases and J gave up 10 bases, with 18 bases separating them. CDR1 and CDR2 (germline): MNHNS, SASEGT. The CDR3 contains 13 residues.